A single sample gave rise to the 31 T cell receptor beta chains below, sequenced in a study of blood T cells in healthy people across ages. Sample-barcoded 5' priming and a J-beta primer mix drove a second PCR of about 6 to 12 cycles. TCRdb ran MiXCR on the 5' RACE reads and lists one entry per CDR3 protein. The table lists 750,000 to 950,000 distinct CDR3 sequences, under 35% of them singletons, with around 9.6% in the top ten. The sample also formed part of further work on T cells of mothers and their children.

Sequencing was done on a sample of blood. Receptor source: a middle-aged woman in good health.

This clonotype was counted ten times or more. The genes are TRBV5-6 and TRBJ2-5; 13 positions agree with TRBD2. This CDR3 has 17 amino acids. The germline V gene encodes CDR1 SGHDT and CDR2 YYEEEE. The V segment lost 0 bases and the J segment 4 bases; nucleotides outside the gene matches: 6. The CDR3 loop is CASSLALTSGGSETQYF. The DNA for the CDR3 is TGTGCCAGCAGCTTGGCCTTGACTAGCGGGGGGTCAGAGACCCAGTACTTC.

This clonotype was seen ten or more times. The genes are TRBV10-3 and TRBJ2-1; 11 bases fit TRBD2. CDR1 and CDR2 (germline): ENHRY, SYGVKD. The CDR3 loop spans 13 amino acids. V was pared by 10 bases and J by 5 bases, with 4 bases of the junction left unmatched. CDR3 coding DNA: TGTGCCACGACTAGCGGGGTTGACAATGAGCAGTTCTTC. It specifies CATTSGVDNEQFF.

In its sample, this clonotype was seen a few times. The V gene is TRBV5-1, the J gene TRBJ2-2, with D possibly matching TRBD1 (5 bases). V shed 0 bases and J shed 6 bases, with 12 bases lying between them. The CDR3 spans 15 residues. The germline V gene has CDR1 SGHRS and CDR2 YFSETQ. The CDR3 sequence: CASSLVTGPPGELFF. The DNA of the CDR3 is TGCGCCAGCAGCTTGGTAACAGGCCCGCCCGGGGAGCTGTTTTTT. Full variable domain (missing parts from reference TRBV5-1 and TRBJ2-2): KAGVTQTPRYLIKTRGQQVTLSCSPISGHRSVSWYQQTPGQGLQFLFEYFSETQRNKGNFPGRFSGRQFSNSRSEMNVSTLELGDSALYLCASSLVTGPPGELFFGEGSRLTVL.

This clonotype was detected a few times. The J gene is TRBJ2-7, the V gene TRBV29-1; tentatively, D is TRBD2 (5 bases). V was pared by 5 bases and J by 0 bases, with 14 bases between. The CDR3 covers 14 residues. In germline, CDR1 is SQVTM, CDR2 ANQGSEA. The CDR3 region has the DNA TGCAGCGTTTCTGACGGGGTGAGCTCCTACGAGCAGTACTTC. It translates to CSVSDGVSSYEQYF.

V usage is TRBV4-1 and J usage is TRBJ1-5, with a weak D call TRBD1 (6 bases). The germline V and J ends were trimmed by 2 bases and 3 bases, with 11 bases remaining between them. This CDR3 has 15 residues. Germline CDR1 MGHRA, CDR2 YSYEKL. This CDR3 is CASSQNREPNQPQHF. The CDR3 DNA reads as TGCGCCAGCAGCCAAAACAGGGAACCCAATCAGCCCCAGCATTTT.

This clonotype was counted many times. The CDR3 sequence: CASRPAGANYGYTF. The CDR3 region has the DNA TGTGCCAGCAGACCGGCAGGGGCTAACTATGGCTACACCTTC. The gene calls are TRBV12-3 or TRBV12-4 and TRBJ1-2, with D possibly being TRBD1 (6 bases). The V end was cut by 6 bases, the J end by 0 bases, with 11 bases between. The CDR3 consists of 14 residues.

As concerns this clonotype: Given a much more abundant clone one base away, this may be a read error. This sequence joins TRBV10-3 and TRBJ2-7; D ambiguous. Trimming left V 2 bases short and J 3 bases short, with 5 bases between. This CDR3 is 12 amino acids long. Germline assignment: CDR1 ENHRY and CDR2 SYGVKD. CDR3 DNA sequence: TGTGCCATCAGTGAGGCCTTCTACGAGCAGTACTTC. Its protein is CAISEAFYEQYF.

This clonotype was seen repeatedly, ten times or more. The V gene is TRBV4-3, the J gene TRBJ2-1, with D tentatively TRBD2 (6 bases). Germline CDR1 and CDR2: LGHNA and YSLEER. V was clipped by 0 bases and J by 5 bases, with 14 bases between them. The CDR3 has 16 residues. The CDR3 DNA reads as TGCGCCAGCAGCCAAGAACTAGCAAGTTATCACAATGAGCAGTTCTTC. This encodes CASSQELASYHNEQFF.

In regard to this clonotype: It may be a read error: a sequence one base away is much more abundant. In DNA, the CDR3 is TGCAGCGTTGAAATAGGGAGAGAGACCCAGTTCTTC. This gives the protein CSVEIGRETQFF. The gene calls are TRBV29-1 and TRBJ2-1; a weak D match, TRBD2 (5 bases). The CDR3 sequence is 12 residues long. V was cut by 2 bases and J by 13 bases, with 15 bases left in between. Germline V gene lookup returns CDR1 SQVTM and CDR2 ANQGSEA.

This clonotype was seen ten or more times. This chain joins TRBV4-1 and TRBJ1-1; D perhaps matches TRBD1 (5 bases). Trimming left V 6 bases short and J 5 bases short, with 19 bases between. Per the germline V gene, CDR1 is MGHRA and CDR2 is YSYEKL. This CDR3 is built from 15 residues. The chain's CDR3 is CASREGPESFTEAFF. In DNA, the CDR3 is TGCGCCAGCAGAGAGGGGCCCGAGAGTTTTACTGAAGCTTTCTTT.

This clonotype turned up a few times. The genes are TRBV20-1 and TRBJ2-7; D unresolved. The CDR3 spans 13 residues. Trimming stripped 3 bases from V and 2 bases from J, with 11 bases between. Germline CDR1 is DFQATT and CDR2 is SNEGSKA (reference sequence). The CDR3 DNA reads TGCAGTGCTAGTTCCAACGTAGCCTACGAGCAGTACTTC. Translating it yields CSASSNVAYEQYF.

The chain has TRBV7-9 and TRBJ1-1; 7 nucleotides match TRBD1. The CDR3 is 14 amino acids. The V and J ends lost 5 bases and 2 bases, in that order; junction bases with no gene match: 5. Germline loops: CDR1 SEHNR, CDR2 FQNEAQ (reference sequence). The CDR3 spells CASSVGTVNTEAFF. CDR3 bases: TGTGCCAGCAGCGTCGGGACAGTTAACACTGAAGCTTTCTTT.

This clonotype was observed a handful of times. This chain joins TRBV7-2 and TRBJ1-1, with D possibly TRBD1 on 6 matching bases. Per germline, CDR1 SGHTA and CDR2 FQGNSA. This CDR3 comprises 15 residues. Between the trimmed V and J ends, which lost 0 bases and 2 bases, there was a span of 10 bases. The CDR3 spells CASSLAMDRNTEAFF. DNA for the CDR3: TGTGCCAGCAGCTTAGCGATGGACAGAAACACTGAAGCTTTCTTT.

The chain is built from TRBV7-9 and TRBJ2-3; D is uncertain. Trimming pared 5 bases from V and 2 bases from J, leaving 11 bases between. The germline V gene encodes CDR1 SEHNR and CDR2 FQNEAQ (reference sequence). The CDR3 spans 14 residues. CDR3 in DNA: TGTGCCAGCAGCCCCTCCCTCTCCACAGATACGCAGTATTTT. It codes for CASSPSLSTDTQYF. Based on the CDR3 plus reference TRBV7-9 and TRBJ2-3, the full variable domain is DTGVSQNPRHKITKRGQNVTFRCDPISEHNRLYWYRQTLGQGPEFLTYFQNEAQLEKSRLLSDRFSAERPKGSFSTLEIQRTEQGDSAMYLCASSPSLSTDTQYFGPGTRLTVL.

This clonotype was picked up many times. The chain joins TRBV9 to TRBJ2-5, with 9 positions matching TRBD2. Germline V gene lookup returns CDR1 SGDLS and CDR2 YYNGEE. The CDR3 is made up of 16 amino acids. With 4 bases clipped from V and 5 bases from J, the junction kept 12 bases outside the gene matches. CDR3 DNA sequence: TGTGCCAGCAGCCCGGTGGCGCGGGGGGGTTCGGAGACCCAGTACTTC. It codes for CASSPVARGGSETQYF.

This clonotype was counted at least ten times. CDR3 region: CAISDRLAGTQETQYF. CDR3 bases: TGTGCCATCAGTGATCGGCTAGCGGGGACCCAAGAGACCCAGTACTTC. The chain couples TRBV10-3 to TRBJ2-5; 9 bases line up with TRBD2. The CDR3 runs to 16 residues. Per germline, CDR1 ENHRY and CDR2 SYGVKD. Trimming at V came to 3 bases and at J to 1 base, leaving 6 bases not matched to a gene.

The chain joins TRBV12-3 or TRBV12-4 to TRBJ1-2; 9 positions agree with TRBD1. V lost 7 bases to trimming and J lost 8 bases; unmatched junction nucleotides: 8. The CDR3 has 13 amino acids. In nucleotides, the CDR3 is TGTGCCAGCACCCCTTGGGACAGGGCAGGCTACACCTTC. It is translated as CASTPWDRAGYTF.

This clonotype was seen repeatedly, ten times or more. CDR3 amino acids: CAISESSGNSYEQYF. The CDR3 coding sequence is TGTGCCATCAGTGAGTCGAGCGGGAACTCCTACGAGCAGTACTTC. The rearrangement joins TRBV10-3 to TRBJ2-7; 7 nucleotides agree with TRBD2. This CDR3 spans 15 amino acids. Germline CDR1 is ENHRY and CDR2 is SYGVKD. The V gene end was trimmed by 0 bases and the J gene end by 0 bases; junction bases not matched to a gene: 2.

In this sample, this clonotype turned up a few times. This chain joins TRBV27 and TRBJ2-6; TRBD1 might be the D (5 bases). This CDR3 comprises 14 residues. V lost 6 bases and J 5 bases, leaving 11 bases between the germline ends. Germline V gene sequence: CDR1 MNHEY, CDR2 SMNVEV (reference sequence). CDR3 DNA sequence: TGTGCCAGCAGCGTTCAGGGTCGGGCCAACGTCCTGACTTTC. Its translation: CASSVQGRANVLTF.

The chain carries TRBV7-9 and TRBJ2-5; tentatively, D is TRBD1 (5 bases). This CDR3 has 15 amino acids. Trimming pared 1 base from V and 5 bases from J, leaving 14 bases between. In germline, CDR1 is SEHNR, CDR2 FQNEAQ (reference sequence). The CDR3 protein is CASSLDSQGLETQYF. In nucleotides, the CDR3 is TGTGCCAGCAGCTTAGACTCGCAGGGATTGGAGACCCAGTACTTC.

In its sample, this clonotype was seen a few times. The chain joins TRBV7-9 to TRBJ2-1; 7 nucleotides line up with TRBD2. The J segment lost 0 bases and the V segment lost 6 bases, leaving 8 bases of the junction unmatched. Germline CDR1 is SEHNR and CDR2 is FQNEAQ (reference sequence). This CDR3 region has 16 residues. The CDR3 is CASSGLGLSSYNEQFF. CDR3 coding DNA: TGTGCCAGCAGTGGACTAGGTCTGAGCTCCTACAATGAGCAGTTCTTC.

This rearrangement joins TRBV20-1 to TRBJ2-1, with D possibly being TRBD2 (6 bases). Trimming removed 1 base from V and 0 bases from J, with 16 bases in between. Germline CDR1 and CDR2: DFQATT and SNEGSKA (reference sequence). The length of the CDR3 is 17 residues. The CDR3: CSARAYPRGISYNEQFF. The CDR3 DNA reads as TGCAGTGCTAGAGCTTACCCGCGGGGAATCTCCTACAATGAGCAGTTCTTC.

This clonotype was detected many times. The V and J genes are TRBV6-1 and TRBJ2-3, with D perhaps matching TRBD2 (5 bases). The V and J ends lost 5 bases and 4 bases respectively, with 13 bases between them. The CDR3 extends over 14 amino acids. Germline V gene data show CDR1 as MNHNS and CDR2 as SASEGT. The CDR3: CASSSARRADTQYF. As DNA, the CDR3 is TGTGCCAGCAGTTCGGCGAGGCGGGCAGATACGCAGTATTTT.

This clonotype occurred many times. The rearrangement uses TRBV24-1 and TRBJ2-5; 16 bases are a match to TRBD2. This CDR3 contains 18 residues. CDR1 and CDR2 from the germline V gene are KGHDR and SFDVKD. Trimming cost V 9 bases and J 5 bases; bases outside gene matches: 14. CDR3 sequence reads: CATSQLPGLAGGRETQYF. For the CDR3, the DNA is TGTGCCACCTCACAACTGCCGGGACTAGCGGGGGGGCGGGAGACCCAGTACTTC.

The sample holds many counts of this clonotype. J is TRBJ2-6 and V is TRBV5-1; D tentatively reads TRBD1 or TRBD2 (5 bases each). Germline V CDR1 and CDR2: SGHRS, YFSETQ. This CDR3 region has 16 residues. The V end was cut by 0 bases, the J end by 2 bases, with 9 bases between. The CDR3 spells CASSLVLGAGANVLTF. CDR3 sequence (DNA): TGCGCCAGCAGCTTGGTGTTGGGGGCTGGGGCCAACGTCCTGACTTTC.

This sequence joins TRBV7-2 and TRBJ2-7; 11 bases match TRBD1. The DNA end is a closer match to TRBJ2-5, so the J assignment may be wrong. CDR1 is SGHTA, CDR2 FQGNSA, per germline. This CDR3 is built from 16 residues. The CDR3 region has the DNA TGTGCCAGCAGCTTAGCGCGGGACAGGGGGACGGAGACCCAGTACTTC. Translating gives CASSLARDRGTETQYF.

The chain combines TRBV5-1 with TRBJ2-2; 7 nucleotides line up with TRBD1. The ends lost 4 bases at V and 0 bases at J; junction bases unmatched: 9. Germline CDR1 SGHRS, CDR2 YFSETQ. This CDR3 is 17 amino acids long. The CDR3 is CASSKFPGQANTGELFF. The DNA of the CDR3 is TGCGCCAGCAGCAAATTTCCCGGACAGGCGAACACCGGGGAGCTGTTTTTT. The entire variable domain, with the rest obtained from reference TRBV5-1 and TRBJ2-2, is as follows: KAGVTQTPRYLIKTRGQQVTLSCSPISGHRSVSWYQQTPGQGLQFLFEYFSETQRNKGNFPGRFSGRQFSNSRSEMNVSTLELGDSALYLCASSKFPGQANTGELFFGEGSRLTVL.

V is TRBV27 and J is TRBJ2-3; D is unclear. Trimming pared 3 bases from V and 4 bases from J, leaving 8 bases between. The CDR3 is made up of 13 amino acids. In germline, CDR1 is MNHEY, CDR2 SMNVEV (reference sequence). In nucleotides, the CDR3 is TGTGCCAGCAGTTTCCGTAGTTCAGATACGCAGTATTTT. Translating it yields CASSFRSSDTQYF.

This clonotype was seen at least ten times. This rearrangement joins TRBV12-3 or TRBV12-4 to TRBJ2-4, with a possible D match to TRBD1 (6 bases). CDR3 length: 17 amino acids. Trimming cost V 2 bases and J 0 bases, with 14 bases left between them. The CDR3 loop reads CASSLRYRDLAKNIQYF. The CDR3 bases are TGTGCCAGCAGTTTACGATACAGGGATCTAGCCAAAAACATTCAGTACTTC.

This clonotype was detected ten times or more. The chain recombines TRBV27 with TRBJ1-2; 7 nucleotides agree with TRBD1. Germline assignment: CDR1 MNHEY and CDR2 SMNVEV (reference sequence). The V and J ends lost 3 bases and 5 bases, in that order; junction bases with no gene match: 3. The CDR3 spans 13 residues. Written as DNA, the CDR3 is TGTGCCAGCAGTTTCGGACAGGCTTATGGCTACACCTTC. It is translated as CASSFGQAYGYTF.

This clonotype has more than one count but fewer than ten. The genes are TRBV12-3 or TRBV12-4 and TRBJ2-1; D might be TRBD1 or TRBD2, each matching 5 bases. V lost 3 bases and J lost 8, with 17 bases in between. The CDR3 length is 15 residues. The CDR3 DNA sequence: TGTGCCAGCAGTTTCATGGGCAGGGAGTGGGATGAGCAGTTCTTC. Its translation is CASSFMGREWDEQFF.